The source of this T cell receptor (beta chain) is a study of STAT5B mutations in CD4+ large granular lymphocyte leukemia (dated by TCRdb to 2022 to 2024). Study-wide context: Among healthy controls, the CDR3 'QG' motif was associated with a particular HLA allele. The study compared the TCRbeta repertoires of patients with CD4+ T-cell large granular lymphocyte leukemia against those of healthy blood donors. Flow cytometry on FACSCanto II or FACSVerse showed that the purified fractions were more than 95% pure among lymphocytes.

TCRbeta rearrangements were sequenced from genomic DNA using the immunoSEQ assay at survey resolution. On the authors' methods: In the TCR sequencing data, the lowest productive clonotype frequency that could be detected was 2.59 x 10-5. Analyses included only productive TCRbeta rearrangements, meaning complete and in-frame sequences. Sample clonality was computed as Simpson clonality in the immunoSEQ Analyzer version 3.0. Clones were binned by frequency as very rare, small, medium, large (1-20%) or hyperexpanded (>20%). Generation probabilities were estimated with OLGA 1.2.3, V-gene circos plots were made with VDJtools, specificities were looked up in VDJdb, and CDR3 motifs were identified with GLIPH. Imported from immuneACCESS, the table was reduced by TCRdb to in-frame sequences with V and J called. These copies leave out some clones; in studies compared against another copy, an unresolved V gene accounts for under half, and the cause of the remainder is not known. V, J and clone size are taken as reported in that table, and D and trimming were inferred from the DNA itself. The sample data list some 30,000 clones, and 78% of these were observed just once. The ten largest account for more than 1% of the sample.

The healthy controls were around 40 blood donors, and the buffy coats of these donors were supplied by the Finnish Red Cross blood service. All TCR-sequenced material derived from peripheral blood: patient blood samples and healthy donor buffy coats. Peripheral blood mononuclear cells were isolated by Ficoll-Hypaque gradient centrifugation. Magnetic purification was used to isolate CD4+ cells from the buffy coats of the healthy controls. Genomic DNA was extracted using the Gentra Puregene Cell and Tissue kit, and a Qubit 2.0 fluorometer was used to quantify it. About this clone itself: Its cognate antigen has yet to be identified. Within one base of it there is no much larger clone, and no base qualities were kept.

The germline V gene (reference sequence) supplies CDR1 PRHDT and CDR2 FYEKMQ. Trimming removed 2 bases from V and 9 bases from J, leaving 10 bases between the germline ends. The CDR3 contains 13 residues, cysteine and phenylalanine counted. Only the CDR3 portion is preserved as DNA: 39 bases, with reading frame beginning at the first base. Results the study describes overall, beyond this receptor: The data were not HLA-matched, and the relatively small sample size could explain the higher clonality seen in CD4+ compared with CD8+ T-LGLL. TRBV06-family usage was enriched among the top patient clones (8/27) compared with healthy controls (2/35). Each patient's main leukemic clonotypes were private, but 25% of these clonotypes showed up at low frequency in the non-leukemic repertoires of other patients. CD4-sorted patient repertoires appeared more clonal than healthy CD4+ repertoires, and this difference persisted after removing the putative leukemic clones.

The TCR comes from a human donor in good health. This sequence uses TRBV13 and TRBJ2-2; the D gene is not confidently resolved. Sequenced: CD4+ T cells from blood buffy coats. The base sequence is TGTGCCAGCAGCTTAATGTTTGAGAGGGAGCTGTTTTTT. Its translation reads: CASSLMFERELFF.